This record concerns one TCR beta chain sequence. V was pared by 8 bases and J by 1 base, with 10 bases between. CDR1 and CDR2 from the germline V gene are SNHLY and FYNNEI. The length of the CDR3 is 13 residues. The data derive from a study of blood T cell repertoires in COVID-19. In the study overall: PBMCs, B-cell-depleted T cells, or T cells provided the cDNA or gDNA that made up the material.

TCRdb's table, derived via immunoSEQ multiplex PCR, lists solely in-frame clones and lacks some. The data show around 200,000 clones, about nine tenths seen once. The TCR comes from a man aged 70-80 years with active or convalescent COVID-19. The chain combines TRBV2 with TRBJ2-3; D is possibly TRBD2 (6 bases). The sequenced sample consisted of peripheral blood. The CDR3 protein is CASGGAGTDTQYF. Here the CDR3 DNA reads TGTGCCAGCGGAGGGGCCGGCACAGATACGCAGTATTTT.